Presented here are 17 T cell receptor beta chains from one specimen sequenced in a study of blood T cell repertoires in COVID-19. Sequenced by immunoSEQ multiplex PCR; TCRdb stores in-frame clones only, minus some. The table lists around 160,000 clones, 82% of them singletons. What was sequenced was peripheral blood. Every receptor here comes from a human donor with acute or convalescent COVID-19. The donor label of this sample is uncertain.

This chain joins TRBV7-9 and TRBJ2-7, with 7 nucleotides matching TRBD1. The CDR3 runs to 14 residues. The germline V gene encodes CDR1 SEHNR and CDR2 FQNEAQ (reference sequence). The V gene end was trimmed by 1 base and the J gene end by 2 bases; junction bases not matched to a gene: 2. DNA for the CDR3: TGTGCCAGCAGCTTAGAGGGGGCCACCTACGAGCAGTACTTC. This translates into CASSLEGATYEQYF.

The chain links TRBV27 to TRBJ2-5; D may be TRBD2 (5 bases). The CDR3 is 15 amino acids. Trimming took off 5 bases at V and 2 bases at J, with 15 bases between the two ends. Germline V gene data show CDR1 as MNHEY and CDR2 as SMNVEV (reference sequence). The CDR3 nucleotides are TGTGCCAGCAGTCCCTCCCGGGGAGAGCAAGAGACCCAGTACTTC. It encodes CASSPSRGEQETQYF.

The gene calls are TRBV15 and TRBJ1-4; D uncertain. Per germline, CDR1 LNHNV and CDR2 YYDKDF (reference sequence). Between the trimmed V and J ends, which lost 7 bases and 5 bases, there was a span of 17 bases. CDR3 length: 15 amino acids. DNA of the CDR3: TGTGCCACCACGAGGGCAATGGGCAGAAATGAAAAACTGTTTTTT. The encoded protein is CATTRAMGRNEKLFF.

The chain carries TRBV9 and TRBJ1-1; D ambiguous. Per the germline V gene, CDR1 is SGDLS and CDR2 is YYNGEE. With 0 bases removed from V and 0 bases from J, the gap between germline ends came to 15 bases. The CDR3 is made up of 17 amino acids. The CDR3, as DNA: TGTGCCAGCAGCGTAGAAGGGAGACCTCTCATGAACACTGAAGCTTTCTTT. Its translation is CASSVEGRPLMNTEAFF.

DNA of the CDR3: TGTGCCAGCAGCTCATGGACAGGGGGCCCCAATATTAATCAGCCCCAGCATTTT. Translating gives CASSSWTGGPNINQPQHF. This chain uses TRBV7-2 with TRBJ1-5; 11 nucleotides align to TRBD1. Germline-derived CDR1 and CDR2 are SGHTA and FQGNSA. J was trimmed by 4 bases and V by 4 bases; bases with no gene match: 12. The CDR3 has 18 residues. Using reference TRBV7-2 and TRBJ1-5 for the parts outside the CDR3, the full variable domain is GAGVSQSPSNKVTEKGKDVELRCDPISGHTALYWYRQSLGQGLEFLIYFQGNSAPDKSGLPSDRFSAERTGGSVSTLTIQRTQQEDSAVYLCASSSWTGGPNINQPQHFGDGTRLSIL.

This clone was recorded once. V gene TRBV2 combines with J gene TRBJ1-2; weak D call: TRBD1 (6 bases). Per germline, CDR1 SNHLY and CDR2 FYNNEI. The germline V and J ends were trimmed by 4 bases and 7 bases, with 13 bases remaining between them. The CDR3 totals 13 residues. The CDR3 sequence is CASSGGGGGGYTF. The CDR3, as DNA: TGTGCCAGCAGTGGGGGAGGGGGAGGTGGCTACACCTTC.

The CDR3 protein is CATSRVKGNGYTF. CDR3 sequence (DNA): TGTGCCACCAGCAGAGTAAAGGGGAATGGCTACACCTTC. The chain uses TRBV15 and TRBJ1-2; D might be TRBD1 (5 bases). The CDR3 runs to 13 residues. The V gene lost 1 base and the J gene lost 6 bases, with 9 bases spanning the gap. Per germline, CDR1 LNHNV and CDR2 YYDKDF (reference sequence).

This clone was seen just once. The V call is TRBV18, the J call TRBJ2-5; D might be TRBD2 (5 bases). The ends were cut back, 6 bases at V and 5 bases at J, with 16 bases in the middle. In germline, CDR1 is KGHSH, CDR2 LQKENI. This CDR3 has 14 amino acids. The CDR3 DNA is TGTGCCAGCTCCCTAGCCCGGCCGGGCGAGACCCAGTACTTC. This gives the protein CASSLARPGETQYF.

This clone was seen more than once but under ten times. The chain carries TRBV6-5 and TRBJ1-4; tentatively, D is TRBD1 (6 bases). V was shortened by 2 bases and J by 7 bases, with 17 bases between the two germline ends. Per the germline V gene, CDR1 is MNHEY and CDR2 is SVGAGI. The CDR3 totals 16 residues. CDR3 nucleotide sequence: TGTGCCAGCAGTTACCGCAGTAGGGGGGGCTTTGAAAAACTGTTTTTT. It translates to CASSYRSRGGFEKLFF.

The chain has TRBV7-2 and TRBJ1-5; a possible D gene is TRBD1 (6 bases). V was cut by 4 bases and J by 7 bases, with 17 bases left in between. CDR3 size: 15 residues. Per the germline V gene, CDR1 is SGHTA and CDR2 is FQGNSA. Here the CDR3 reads CASSSTRQAGQPQHF. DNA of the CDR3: TGTGCCAGCAGCTCGACAAGACAGGCAGGGCAGCCCCAGCATTTT.

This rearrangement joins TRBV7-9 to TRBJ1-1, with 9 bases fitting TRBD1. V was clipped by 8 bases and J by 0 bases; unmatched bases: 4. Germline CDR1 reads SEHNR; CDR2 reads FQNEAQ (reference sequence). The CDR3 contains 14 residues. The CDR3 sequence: CASRTGAMNTEAFF. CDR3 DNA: TGTGCCAGCCGGACAGGGGCCATGAACACTGAAGCTTTCTTT.

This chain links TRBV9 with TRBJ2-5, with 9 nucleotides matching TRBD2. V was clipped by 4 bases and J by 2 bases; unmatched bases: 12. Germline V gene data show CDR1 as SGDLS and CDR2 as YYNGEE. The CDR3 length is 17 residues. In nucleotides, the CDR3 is TGTGCCAGCAGCCCTCGGACTAGCGAGTACATTCAAGAGACCCAGTACTTC. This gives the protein CASSPRTSEYIQETQYF.

The CDR3 here is CAWSVTTAVTEAFF. The CDR3 bases are TGTGCCTGGAGTGTTACCACAGCAGTCACTGAAGCTTTCTTT. V and J are TRBV30 and TRBJ1-1; D ambiguous. Deletions cut 0 bases from V and 4 bases from J, with 12 bases between. Germline values: CDR1 GTSNPN, CDR2 SVGIG (reference sequence). CDR3 length: 14 amino acids.

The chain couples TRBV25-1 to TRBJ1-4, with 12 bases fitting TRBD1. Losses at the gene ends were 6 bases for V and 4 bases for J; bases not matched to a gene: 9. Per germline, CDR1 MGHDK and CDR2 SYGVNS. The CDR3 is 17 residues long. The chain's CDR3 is CASRRDRGRGGNEKLFF. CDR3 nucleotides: TGTGCCAGCAGGCGGGACAGGGGGCGCGGTGGTAATGAAAAACTGTTTTTT.

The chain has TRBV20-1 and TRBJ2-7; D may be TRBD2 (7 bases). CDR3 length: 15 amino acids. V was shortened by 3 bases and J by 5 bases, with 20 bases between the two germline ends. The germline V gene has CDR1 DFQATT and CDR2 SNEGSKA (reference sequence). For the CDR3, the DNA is TGCAGTGCTAGTCCCTTCGGGGGGCAGGGGAACGAGCAGTACTTC. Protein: CSASPFGGQGNEQYF.

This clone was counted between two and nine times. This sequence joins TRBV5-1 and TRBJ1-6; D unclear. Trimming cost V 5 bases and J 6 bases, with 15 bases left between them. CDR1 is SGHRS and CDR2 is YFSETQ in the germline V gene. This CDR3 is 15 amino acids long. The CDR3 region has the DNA TGCGCCAGCAGTGCTGACGGAATAGCTAATTCACCCCTCCACTTT. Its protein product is CASSADGIANSPLHF.

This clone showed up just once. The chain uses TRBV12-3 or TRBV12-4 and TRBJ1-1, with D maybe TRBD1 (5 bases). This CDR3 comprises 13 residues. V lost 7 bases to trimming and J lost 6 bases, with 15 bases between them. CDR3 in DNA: TGTGCCAGCAAAGGGGATGGGGTGGCTGAAGCTTTCTTT. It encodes CASKGDGVAEAFF.